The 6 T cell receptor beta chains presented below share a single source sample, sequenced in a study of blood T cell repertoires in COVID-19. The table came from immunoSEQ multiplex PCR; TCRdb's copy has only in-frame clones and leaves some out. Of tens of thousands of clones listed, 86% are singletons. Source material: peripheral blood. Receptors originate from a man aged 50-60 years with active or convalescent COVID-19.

CDR3: CASSEWLQGVQETQYF. The DNA for the CDR3 is TGTGCCAGCAGTGAATGGTTACAGGGTGTGCAAGAGACCCAGTACTTC. The chain has TRBV25-1 and TRBJ2-5, with D possibly matching TRBD1 (6 bases). The ends were cut back, 1 base at V and 2 bases at J, with 14 bases in the middle. This CDR3 is built from 16 residues. Germline CDR1 and CDR2: MGHDK and SYGVNS.

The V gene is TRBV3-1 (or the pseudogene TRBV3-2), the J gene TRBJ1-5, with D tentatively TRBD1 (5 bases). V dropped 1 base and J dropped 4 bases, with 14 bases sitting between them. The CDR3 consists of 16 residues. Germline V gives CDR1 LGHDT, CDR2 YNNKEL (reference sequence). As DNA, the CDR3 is TGTGCCAGCAGCCAAGGGCAGGGCCTTAGGAATCAGCCCCAGCATTTT. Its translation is CASSQGQGLRNQPQHF.

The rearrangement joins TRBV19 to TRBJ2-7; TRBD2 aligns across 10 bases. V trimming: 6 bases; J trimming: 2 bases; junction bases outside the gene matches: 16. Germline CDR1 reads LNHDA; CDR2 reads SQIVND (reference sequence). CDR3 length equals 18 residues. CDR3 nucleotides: TGTGCCAGTAGCAAAAAAAGCGGGGGGGACCCCGGCGCCTACGAGCAGTACTTC. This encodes CASSKKSGGDPGAYEQYF.

CDR3 DNA: TGTGCCAGCAGTCCAGCCGCAACAGGGGTTGGCTACACCTTC. Amino acids: CASSPAATGVGYTF. This chain joins TRBV9 and TRBJ1-2, with 7 bases matching TRBD1. Trimming at V came to 5 bases and at J to 7 bases, leaving 11 bases not matched to a gene. Germline loops: CDR1 SGDLS, CDR2 YYNGEE. The CDR3 contains 14 residues.

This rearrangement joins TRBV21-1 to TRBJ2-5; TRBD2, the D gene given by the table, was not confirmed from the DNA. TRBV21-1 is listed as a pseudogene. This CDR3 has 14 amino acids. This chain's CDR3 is CASSKVEGRETQYF. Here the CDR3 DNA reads TGTGCCAGCAGCAAAGTGGAGGGCCGGGAGACCCAGTACTTC.

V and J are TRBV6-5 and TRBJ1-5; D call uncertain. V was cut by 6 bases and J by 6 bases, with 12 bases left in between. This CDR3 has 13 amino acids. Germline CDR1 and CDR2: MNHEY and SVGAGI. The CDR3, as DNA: TGTGCCAGCAGCACACACCAACGTCAGCCCCAGCATTTT. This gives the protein CASSTHQRQPQHF.